This T cell receptor beta chain was documented in a study of blood T cells in healthy people across ages. The CDR3 length is 16 residues. Between the trimmed V and J ends, which lost 0 bases and 2 bases, there was a span of 12 bases. Germline V gene lookup returns CDR1 MNHNY and CDR2 SVGAGI (reference sequence). The table lists this clonotype with many counts. Through a sample-barcoded 5' primer and a J-beta primer mix, a second PCR was run for about 6 to 12 cycles. Carrying 12 random nucleotides, a template-switch adaptor labeled each individual cDNA molecule. TCRdb ran MiXCR on the 5' RACE reads and lists one entry per CDR3 protein. The table shows some 940,000 distinct CDR3 sequences, with 25% to 30% occurring only once. The same data also contributed to another study, on T cells of mothers and their children. From that report: The study sampled three healthy Caucasian mothers and their six children.

Sequenced material: blood. The V call is TRBV6-6, the J call TRBJ2-3, with D possibly matching TRBD1 (6 bases). The receptor comes from a woman aged 40 to 50 in good health. For the CDR3, the DNA is TGTGCCAGCAGTTACTCTTACGGACAGATCACAGATACGCAGTATTTT. Translation: CASSYSYGQITDTQYF.